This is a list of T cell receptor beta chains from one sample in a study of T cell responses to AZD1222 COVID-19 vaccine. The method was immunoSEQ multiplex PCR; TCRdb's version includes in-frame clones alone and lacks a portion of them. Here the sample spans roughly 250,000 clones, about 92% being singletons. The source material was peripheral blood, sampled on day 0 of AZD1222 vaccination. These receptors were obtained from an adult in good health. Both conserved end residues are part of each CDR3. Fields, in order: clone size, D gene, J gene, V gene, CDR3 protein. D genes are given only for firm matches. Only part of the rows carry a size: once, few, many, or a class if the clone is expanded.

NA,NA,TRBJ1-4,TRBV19,CASTMAQGPTNEKLFF
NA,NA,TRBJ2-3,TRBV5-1,CASSLASDTQYF
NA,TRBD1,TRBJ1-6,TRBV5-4,CASSSMTGAAHNSPLHF
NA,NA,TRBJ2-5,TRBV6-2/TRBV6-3,CASSYEGQETQYF
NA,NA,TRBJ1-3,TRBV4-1,CASSQPTRDTGNTIYF
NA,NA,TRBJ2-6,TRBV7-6,CASSLSLSSSGANVLTF
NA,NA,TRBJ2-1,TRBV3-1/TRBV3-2,CASSKEGGSYNEQFF
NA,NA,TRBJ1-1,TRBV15,CATSRGAGMGTEAFF
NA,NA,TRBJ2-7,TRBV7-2,CASSSSQVYEQYF
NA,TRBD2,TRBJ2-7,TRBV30,CAWSVRRLAGGEQYF
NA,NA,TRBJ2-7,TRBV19,CASSIGQGSYEQYF
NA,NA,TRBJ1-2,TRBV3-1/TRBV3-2,CASSLGREAGYTF
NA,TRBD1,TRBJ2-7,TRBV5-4,CASSAAGQGLTEQYF
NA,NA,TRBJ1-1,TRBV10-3,CAISLRNTEAFF
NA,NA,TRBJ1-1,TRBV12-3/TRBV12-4,CASSPAISEAFF
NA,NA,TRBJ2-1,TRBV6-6,CASSLRGASYNEQFF
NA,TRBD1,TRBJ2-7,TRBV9,CASSPATGTYEQYF
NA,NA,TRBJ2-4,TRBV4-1,CASSITNVAKNIQYF
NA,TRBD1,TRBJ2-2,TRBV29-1,CSAEGDRGTGELFF
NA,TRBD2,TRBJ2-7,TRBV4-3,CASSQGSGRTPYEQYF
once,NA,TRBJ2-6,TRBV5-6,CASSLYGAGANVLTF
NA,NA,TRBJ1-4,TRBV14,CASSPRQAREKLFF
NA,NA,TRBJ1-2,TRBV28,CASSTPGQGNYGYTF
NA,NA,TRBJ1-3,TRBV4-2,CASSQEIASGNTIYF
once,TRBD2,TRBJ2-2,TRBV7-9,CATSAMSGISGELFF
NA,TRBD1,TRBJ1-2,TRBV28,CASSSGGTDSNYGYTF
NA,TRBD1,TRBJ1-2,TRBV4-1,CASSQEGGQGIYGYTF
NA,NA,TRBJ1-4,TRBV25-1,CASSAYQGYWEKLFF
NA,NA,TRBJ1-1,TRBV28,CASSLLGAEAFF
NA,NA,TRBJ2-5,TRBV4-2,CASSQAFQETQYF
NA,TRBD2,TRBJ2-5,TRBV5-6,CASNLAGVEETQYF
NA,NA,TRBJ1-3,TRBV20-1,CSASRGALVSGNTIYF
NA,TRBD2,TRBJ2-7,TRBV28,CASSLGGMDEQYF
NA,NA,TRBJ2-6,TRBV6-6,CASSGNGANVLTF
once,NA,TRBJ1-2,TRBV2,CASRAGGGQTAYGYTF
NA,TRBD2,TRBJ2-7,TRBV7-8,CASSLSGGTYEQYF
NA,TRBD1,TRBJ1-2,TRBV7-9,CASSSYRDRSYGYTF
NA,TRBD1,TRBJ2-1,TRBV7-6,CASSLANRGNEQFF
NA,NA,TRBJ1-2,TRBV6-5,CATYRDRIGGYTF
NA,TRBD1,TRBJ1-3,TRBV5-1,CASSHGQGAGSGNTIYF